Listed below are T cell receptor beta chains from one sample, sequenced in a study of blood T cell repertoires in COVID-19. This table comes from immunoSEQ multiplex PCR, and its TCRdb copy is limited to in-frame clones, with some not included. The repertoire holds fewer than 450,000 clones, with around 88% as singletons. Sequenced material: peripheral blood. Source of these receptors: a woman between 50 and 59 years old with COVID-19, enrolled during active disease. The CDR3 runs from the conserved cysteine through the conserved F or W. The order of the fields is clone size, D gene, CDR3 length, J gene, V gene, CDR3 protein, CDR3 DNA. The D gene is left open where the match is weak. Some rows mark clone size as missing; the rest say once, few, many or name a class of expanded clone.

once NA 15 TRBJ1-6 TRBV28 CASSFHGRNNSPLHF TGTGCCAGCAGTTTTCATGGCAGGAATAATTCACCCCTCCACTTT
NA TRBD2 15 TRBJ2-1 TRBV5-1 CASRAGTSGVNEQFF TGCGCCAGCAGGGCCGGGACTAGCGGGGTAAATGAGCAGTTCTTC
NA NA 15 TRBJ1-4 TRBV6-5 CASSKGEATNEKLFF TGTGCCAGCAGTAAGGGGGAAGCAACTAATGAAAAACTGTTTTTT
NA TRBD1 16 TRBJ1-4 TRBV25-1 CASSEYKGAGREKLFF TGTGCCAGCAGTGAATATAAGGGGGCCGGACGGGAAAAACTGTTTTTT
once TRBD1 16 TRBJ1-2 TRBV6-6 CASIDRTGSGKGGYTF TGTGCCAGCATCGACAGGACAGGGTCGGGCAAAGGAGGCTACACCTTC
NA TRBD1 16 TRBJ1-2 TRBV4-2 CASSPSVVQGADGYTF TGTGCCAGCAGCCCCTCCGTCGTTCAGGGGGCGGATGGCTACACCTTC
once NA 14 TRBJ2-3 TRBV11-3 CASSLDPQADTQYF TGTGCCAGCAGCTTAGACCCTCAGGCAGATACGCAGTATTTT
NA NA 15 TRBJ1-2 TRBV4-2 CASSPHVEQVYGYTF TGTGCCAGCAGCCCTCATGTGGAACAGGTCTATGGCTACACCTTC
few NA 13 TRBJ2-7 TRBV2 CATRGDTSYEQYF TGTGCCACCCGGGGGGACACTTCGTACGAGCAGTACTTC
NA TRBD2 14 TRBJ2-7 TRBV19 CASSPSGGTYEQYF TGTGCCAGTTCCCCTAGCGGGGGCACCTACGAGCAGTACTTC
few NA 15 TRBJ1-5 TRBV19 CASNTRTGYNQPQHF TGTGCCAGTAACACTCGGACGGGGTACAATCAGCCCCAGCATTTT
NA NA 15 TRBJ1-1 TRBV7-9 CASSLAWGGSTEAFF TGTGCCAGCAGCTTAGCTTGGGGCGGGAGCACTGAAGCTTTCTTT
NA NA 15 TRBJ2-2 TRBV21-1 CARLRGDPNTGELFF TGTGCCAGATTGCGGGGGGACCCGAACACCGGGGAGCTGTTTTTT
NA TRBD2 15 TRBJ2-1 TRBV28 CASRWTSGGRNEQFF TGTGCCAGCAGGTGGACTAGCGGGGGCCGCAATGAGCAGTTCTTC
NA TRBD2 16 TRBJ2-5 TRBV4-1 CASSLRGGGLQETQYF TGCGCCAGCAGCCTACGGGGCGGGGGGCTCCAAGAGACCCAGTACTTC
NA TRBD2 17 TRBJ2-1 TRBV19 CASSIDTVAGGRNEQFF TGTGCCAGTAGTATAGACACCGTAGCGGGGGGGCGGAATGAGCAGTTCTTC
NA NA 13 TRBJ1-5 TRBV30 CAWSRVANQPQHF TGTGCCTGGTCCAGGGTTGCCAATCAGCCCCAGCATTTT
NA TRBD1 14 TRBJ1-5 TRBV2 CASSMGQGNQPQHF TGTGCCAGCAGTATGGGACAGGGAAATCAGCCCCAGCATTTT
NA NA 16 TRBJ2-2 TRBV2 CASSEDQRANTGELFF TGTGCCAGCAGTGAAGACCAGCGAGCGAACACCGGGGAGCTGTTTTTT
once NA 14 TRBJ1-1 TRBV13 CASSPPGRGYEAFF TGTGCCAGCAGCCCCCCCGGGAGGGGGTATGAAGCTTTCTTT
few NA 15 TRBJ1-5 TRBV19 CASSIFWENNQPQHF TGTGCCAGTAGTATATTTTGGGAGAACAATCAGCCCCAGCATTTT
NA NA 14 TRBJ1-1 TRBV2 CASASGRGLTEAFF TGTGCTAGTGCCAGTGGCCGCGGTCTCACTGAAGCTTTCTTT
NA NA 18 TRBJ2-1 TRBV7-6 CASSLIRDSFFLGNEQFF TGTGCCAGCAGCTTAATCCGGGACTCATTTTTCCTAGGCAATGAGCAGTTCTTC
NA TRBD1 15 TRBJ1-2 TRBV13 CASRSFVTGGISYTF TGTGCCAGCAGAAGCTTCGTTACAGGGGGGATAAGCTACACCTTC
NA TRBD2 12 TRBJ2-7 TRBV18 CASSPGGDEQYF TGTGCCAGCTCACCAGGGGGGGACGAGCAGTACTTC